Described below is a single T cell receptor beta chain sequence and its context. TCRdb's copy holds only in-frame clones and misses some; the assay was immunoSEQ multiplex PCR. The sample has tens of thousands of clones; 88% are singletons. The data were obtained in a study of PD-1 and CTLA-4 blockade in melanoma. The germline V gene has CDR1 MNHEY and CDR2 SVGAGI. J lost 4 bases, V lost 8 bases, and 4 bases had no gene match. The CDR3 consists of 12 residues. The specimen comprised CD8+ T cells from peripheral blood, sampled from a patient given anti-PD-1 treatment. The receptor was isolated from a human donor with melanoma. The gene calls are TRBV6-5 and TRBJ1-1, with 7 bases fitting TRBD1. CDR3 protein: CASLQGTTEAFF. The CDR3 DNA follows: TGTGCCAGCCTACAGGGGACCACTGAAGCTTTCTTT.